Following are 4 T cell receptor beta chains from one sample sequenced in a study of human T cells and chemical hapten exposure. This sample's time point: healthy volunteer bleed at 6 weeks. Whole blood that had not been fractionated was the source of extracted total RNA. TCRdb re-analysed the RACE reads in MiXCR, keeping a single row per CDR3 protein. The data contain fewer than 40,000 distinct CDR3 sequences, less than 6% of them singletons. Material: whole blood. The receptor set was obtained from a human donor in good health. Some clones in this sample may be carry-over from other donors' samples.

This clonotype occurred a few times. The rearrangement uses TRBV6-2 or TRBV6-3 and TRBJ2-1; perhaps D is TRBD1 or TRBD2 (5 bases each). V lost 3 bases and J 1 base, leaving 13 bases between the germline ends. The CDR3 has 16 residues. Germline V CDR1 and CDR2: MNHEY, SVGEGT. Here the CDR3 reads CASSYRDQASYNEQFF. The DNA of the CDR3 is TGTGCCAGCAGTTATCGGGACCAAGCTTCCTACAATGAGCAGTTCTTC.

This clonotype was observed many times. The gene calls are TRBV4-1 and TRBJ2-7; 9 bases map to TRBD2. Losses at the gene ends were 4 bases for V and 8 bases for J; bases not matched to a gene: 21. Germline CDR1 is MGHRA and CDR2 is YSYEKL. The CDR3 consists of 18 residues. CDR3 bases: TGCGCCAGCAGCCCTAGACTAGCGGAGGGATCGGGGGAAGTTAAGCAGTACTTC. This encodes CASSPRLAEGSGEVKQYF.

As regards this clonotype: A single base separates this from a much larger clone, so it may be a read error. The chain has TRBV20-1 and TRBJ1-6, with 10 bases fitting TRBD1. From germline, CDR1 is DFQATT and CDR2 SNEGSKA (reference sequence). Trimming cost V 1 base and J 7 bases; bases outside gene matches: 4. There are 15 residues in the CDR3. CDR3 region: CSARVGQGRNSPLHF. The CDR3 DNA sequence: TGCAGTGCTAGAGTGGGACAGGGGCGAAATTCACCCCTCCACTTT.

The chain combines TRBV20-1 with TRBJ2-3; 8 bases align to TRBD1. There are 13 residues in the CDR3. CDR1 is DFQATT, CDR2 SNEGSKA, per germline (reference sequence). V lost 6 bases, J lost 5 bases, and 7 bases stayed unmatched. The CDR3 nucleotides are TGCAGTGCGTGGGACAGGTACAAAGATACGCAGTATTTT. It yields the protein CSAWDRYKDTQYF.